The 28 T cell receptor beta chains below come from one sample, sequenced in a study of CD8 T cells in ankylosing spondylitis. MiXCR, applied by TCRdb to the 5' RACE reads, yields one record per CDR3 protein. The profile shows 100,000 to 150,000 distinct CDR3 sequences, over 10% of them singletons. Sequenced: blood, either unsorted or a sorted T cell fraction (not recorded which). These receptors were taken from a female donor with ankylosing spondylitis or in good health (not recorded which).

The chain is built from TRBV18 and TRBJ2-5, with TRBD1 matching over 7 bases. V trimming: 3 bases; J trimming: 0 bases; junction bases outside the gene matches: 4. The CDR3 contains 15 residues. The germline V gene encodes CDR1 KGHSH and CDR2 LQKENI. The chain's CDR3 is CASSPRTGNQETQYF. For the CDR3, the DNA is TGTGCCAGCTCACCCAGGACAGGCAACCAAGAGACCCAGTACTTC.

This clonotype was detected only a few times. V and J are TRBV5-1 and TRBJ2-7, with 9 bases lining up with TRBD2. CDR3 size: 15 residues. Trimming cost V 4 bases and J 4 bases; bases outside gene matches: 9. CDR1 and CDR2 from the germline V gene are SGHRS and YFSETQ. CDR3 in DNA: TGCGCCAGCAGCGGGCTAGCGGGGAGCCGATACGAGCAGTACTTC. This sequence encodes CASSGLAGSRYEQYF.

This clonotype appeared many times. The chain joins TRBV19 to TRBJ1-5; 7 bases map to TRBD1. This CDR3 contains 18 residues. Germline CDR1 LNHDA, CDR2 SQIVND (reference sequence). With 6 bases clipped from V and 2 bases from J, the junction kept 16 bases outside the gene matches. DNA of the CDR3: TGTGCCAGTAGGCTAGGGGGCGCGGTTTTTCTCGGCAATCAGCCCCAGCATTTT. This gives the protein CASRLGGAVFLGNQPQHF.

In its sample, this clonotype was seen many times. The chain has TRBV12-3 or TRBV12-4 and TRBJ2-7; D is unresolved. The germline V and J ends were trimmed by 8 bases and 4 bases, with 15 bases remaining between them. The CDR3 sequence is 13 residues long. The CDR3 spells CASLLGISYEQYF. CDR3 in DNA: TGTGCCAGCCTGCTTGGGATCTCTTACGAGCAGTACTTC.

This clonotype was counted at least ten times. V is TRBV12-3 or TRBV12-4 and J is TRBJ2-2; the D gene is possibly TRBD2 (6 bases). Trimming stripped 3 bases from V and 4 bases from J, with 12 bases between. The length of the CDR3 is 15 residues. CDR3 amino acids: CASSFGGGSTGELFF. The CDR3 nucleotides read TGTGCCAGCAGTTTTGGGGGAGGAAGCACCGGGGAGCTGTTTTTT.

There are many counts of this clonotype. V gene TRBV7-2 combines with J gene TRBJ2-7; D unresolved. Trimming cost V 2 bases and J 6 bases, with 8 bases left between them. CDR1 and CDR2 from the germline V gene are SGHTA and FQGNSA. The CDR3 sequence is 12 residues long. The CDR3 is CASSLYSSEQYF. The CDR3 nucleotides read TGTGCCAGCAGCTTATACAGCTCCGAGCAGTACTTC.

There are many counts of this clonotype. This sequence joins TRBV20-1 and TRBJ2-5; the D gene is possibly TRBD1 (6 bases). Germline V gene sequence: CDR1 DFQATT, CDR2 SNEGSKA (reference sequence). Between the trimmed V and J ends, which lost 5 bases and 2 bases, there was a span of 12 bases. The CDR3 sequence is 13 residues long. The CDR3 reads CSAPRDTQETQYF. CDR3 sequence (DNA): TGCAGTGCTCCCCGGGACACACAAGAGACCCAGTACTTC.

This clonotype was seen many times. The rearrangement uses TRBV20-1 and TRBJ2-2, with D perhaps matching TRBD1 (6 bases). In germline, CDR1 is DFQATT, CDR2 SNEGSKA (reference sequence). Trimming took 0 bases from V and 2 from J, leaving 13 bases between them. The CDR3 loop spans 16 amino acids. Here the CDR3 reads CSARDIETGNTGELFF. CDR3 sequence (DNA): TGCAGTGCTAGAGATATCGAGACAGGAAACACCGGGGAGCTGTTTTTT.

As for this clonotype: This sequence may be a read error, since a much larger clone differs from it by one base. The chain is built from TRBV20-1 and TRBJ2-4, with a possible D match to TRBD2 (5 bases). This CDR3 spans 15 amino acids. Germline V lookup: CDR1 DFQATT, CDR2 SNEGSKA (reference sequence). The CDR3 region is CSARGPTLAKNIPYF. CDR3 in DNA: TGCAGTGCTAGAGGGCCTACCCTAGCCAAAAACATTCCGTACTTC.

This clonotype was observed many times. V usage is TRBV9 and J usage is TRBJ2-5; D might be TRBD1 (6 bases). The CDR3 is 15 residues long. Germline V gene data show CDR1 as SGDLS and CDR2 as YYNGEE. Trimming pared 0 bases from V and 5 bases from J, leaving 14 bases between. The chain's CDR3 is CASSVVQGMRETQYF. The CDR3, as DNA: TGTGCCAGCAGCGTAGTCCAGGGGATGAGGGAGACCCAGTACTTC.

This clonotype was detected a few times. V and J are TRBV10-3 and TRBJ2-5, with D tentatively TRBD2 (5 bases). The CDR3 runs to 15 residues. The V end was cut by 0 bases, the J end by 2 bases, with 10 bases between. The germline CDR1 and CDR2 sequences are ENHRY and SYGVKD. CDR3 region: CAISESRVLQETQYF. The CDR3 DNA follows: TGTGCCATCAGTGAGTCGAGGGTTCTACAAGAGACCCAGTACTTC.

The V call is TRBV5-6, the J call TRBJ1-1; the D is unclear. The germline CDR1 and CDR2 sequences are SGHDT and YYEEEE. V lost 5 bases and J 1 base, leaving 12 bases between the germline ends. This CDR3 region has 14 residues. Here the CDR3 DNA reads TGTGCCAGCAGTGGACCGCGACGGAACACTGAAGCTTTCTTT. It translates to CASSGPRRNTEAFF.

This clonotype was detected many times. The chain couples TRBV7-2 to TRBJ2-5; D remains unclear. V was cut by 1 base and J by 4 bases, with 10 bases left in between. Germline assignment: CDR1 SGHTA and CDR2 FQGNSA. The CDR3 extends over 14 amino acids. In DNA form, the CDR3 reads TGTGCCAGCAGCTTAGTGGTGGGCTTAGAGACCCAGTACTTC. It yields the protein CASSLVVGLETQYF.

Ten or more counts support this clonotype. The chain uses TRBV20-1 and TRBJ1-2; D gene uncertain. V gave up 5 bases and J gave up 0 bases, with 16 bases separating them. There are 15 residues in the CDR3. The germline CDR1 and CDR2 sequences are DFQATT and SNEGSKA (reference sequence). Here the CDR3 reads CSARPDEITNYGYTF. The DNA of the CDR3 is TGCAGTGCTCGCCCGGACGAGATCACTAACTATGGCTACACCTTC.

This sequence joins TRBV3-1 and TRBJ1-5, with 11 nucleotides matching TRBD1. CDR3 length: 16 amino acids. Per germline, CDR1 LGHDT and CDR2 YNNKEL (reference sequence). The V gene end was trimmed by 3 bases and the J gene end by 3 bases; junction bases not matched to a gene: 4. The CDR3 sequence is CASSQGTGGNNQPQHF. The CDR3 DNA follows: TGTGCCAGCAGCCAGGGGACAGGGGGTAACAATCAGCCCCAGCATTTT.

This clonotype was seen many times. This rearrangement joins TRBV7-3 to TRBJ2-7, with 9 bases aligning to TRBD2. CDR3 length equals 14 residues. J was trimmed by 3 bases and V by 6 bases; bases with no gene match: 6. CDR1 is SGHTA and CDR2 is FQGTGA in the germline V gene. The CDR3 sequence is CASSLFSGGYEQYF. Written as DNA, the CDR3 is TGTGCCAGCAGTCTTTTTAGCGGGGGCTACGAGCAGTACTTC.

This clonotype has at least ten counts. The chain combines TRBV3-1 with TRBJ1-2, with a weak D call TRBD1 (5 bases). Germline V CDR1 and CDR2: LGHDT, YNNKEL (reference sequence). The CDR3 extends over 14 amino acids. Trimming cost V 0 bases and J 8 bases, with 13 bases left between them. CDR3 residues: CASSQDMAGRGYTF. CDR3 coding DNA: TGTGCCAGCAGCCAAGATATGGCAGGGAGAGGCTACACCTTC.

This clonotype appeared many times. The chain is built from TRBV11-2 and TRBJ2-3; tentatively, D is TRBD2 (5 bases). The CDR3 loop spans 13 amino acids. Trimming left V 7 bases short and J 2 bases short, with 10 bases between. CDR1 is SGHAT, CDR2 FQNNGV, per germline. As DNA, the CDR3 is TGTGCCAGCACCCCGGGGAACACAGATACGCAGTATTTT. Translating gives CASTPGNTDTQYF.

In its sample, this clonotype was seen many times. The rearrangement joins TRBV2 to TRBJ2-3, with 13 bases identical to TRBD2. Trimming took 10 bases from V and 3 from J; bases not matched to a gene: 4. Germline CDR1 SNHLY, CDR2 FYNNEI. The CDR3 runs 14 residues. The CDR3 DNA follows: TGTGCCACAAGACTAGCGGGAGGTACAGATACGCAGTATTTT. Encoded protein: CATRLAGGTDTQYF.

There are many counts of this clonotype. V is TRBV20-1 and J is TRBJ1-1, with D possibly matching TRBD1 (5 bases). V shed 1 base and J shed 5 bases, with 11 bases lying between them. CDR1 is DFQATT and CDR2 is SNEGSKA in the germline V gene (reference sequence). The CDR3 covers 13 residues. The CDR3 region has the DNA TGCAGTGCTAGAGGGGGGTTTGGGACTGAAGCTTTCTTT. As protein: CSARGGFGTEAFF.

This clonotype was seen many times. V is TRBV11-1 and J is TRBJ2-6; D possibly uses TRBD1 or TRBD2 (5 bases each). In germline, CDR1 is SGHAT, CDR2 FQDESV (reference sequence). V dropped 5 bases and J dropped 4 bases, with 12 bases sitting between them. The CDR3 spans 15 residues. The CDR3 loop reads CASSNGGAGANVLTF. For the CDR3, the DNA is TGTGCCAGCAGCAATGGGGGTGCAGGGGCCAACGTCCTGACTTTC.

Many counts were recorded for this clonotype. This rearrangement joins TRBV20-1 to TRBJ2-1; 7 bases are shared with TRBD1. This CDR3 contains 14 residues. With 6 bases clipped from V and 0 bases from J, the junction kept 5 bases outside the gene matches. From germline, CDR1 is DFQATT and CDR2 SNEGSKA (reference sequence). This CDR3 is CSAGQLSSYNEQFF. The DNA for the CDR3 is TGCAGTGCGGGACAGTTAAGCTCCTACAATGAGCAGTTCTTC.

As to this clonotype: A junction end diverges from the germline sequence, so it may reflect a read error. The V and J genes are TRBV7-3 and TRBJ2-5, with 9 bases aligning to TRBD2. The length of the CDR3 is 15 residues. CDR1 is SGHTA, CDR2 FQGTGA, per germline. Here the CDR3 reads CASSLLAGPQETRYF. The CDR3, as DNA: TGTGCCAGCAGCTTACTAGCGGGGCCGCAAGAGACCCGGTACTTC. Full variable domain (outside the CDR3, taken from reference TRBV7-3 and TRBJ2-5): GAGVSQTPSNKVTEKGKYVELRCDPISGHTALYWYRQSLGQGPEFLIYFQGTGAADDSGLPNDRFFAVRPEGSVSTLKIQRTERGDSAVYLCASSLLAGPQETRYFGPGTRLLVL.

This clonotype was seen repeatedly, ten times or more. The chain combines TRBV12-3 or TRBV12-4 with TRBJ1-1; D is unresolved. Between the trimmed V and J ends, which lost 5 bases and 6 bases, there was a span of 22 bases. This CDR3 has 16 residues. CDR3 loop: CASSHPTGRRYAEAFF. CDR3 sequence (DNA): TGTGCCAGCAGTCACCCGACGGGGAGGAGGTACGCTGAAGCTTTCTTT.

This clonotype came up many times. This CDR3 is CASSRPYAGNKGDTQYF. CDR3 DNA sequence: TGTGCCAGCAGCCGTCCCTATGCGGGCAACAAGGGAGATACGCAGTATTTT. The rearrangement uses TRBV7-8 and TRBJ2-3, with D possibly matching TRBD2 (5 bases). V lost 5 bases to trimming and J lost 5 bases, with 23 bases between them. The CDR3 loop spans 17 amino acids. Germline V gene lookup returns CDR1 SGHVS and CDR2 FQNEAQ.

This clonotype appeared a few times. This rearrangement joins TRBV29-1 to TRBJ2-5, with D perhaps matching TRBD2 (5 bases). This CDR3 has 11 residues. Per germline, CDR1 SQVTM and CDR2 ANQGSEA. V shed 5 bases and J shed 1 base, with 5 bases lying between them. CDR3: CSVRGQETQYF. The CDR3, as DNA: TGCAGCGTTCGGGGCCAAGAGACCCAGTACTTC.

This clonotype appeared a few times. Germline is not matched at one junction end, which may reflect a read error. This chain links TRBV12-3 or TRBV12-4 with TRBJ2-1, with 13 nucleotides matching TRBD2. The CDR3 runs to 18 residues. CDR3: CTSSSPLGGLAGMNEQFF. The DNA for the CDR3 is TGTACCAGCAGTTCACCTCTCGGGGGACTAGCGGGGATGAATGAGCAGTTCTTC.

This clonotype was counted at least ten times. V gene TRBV12-3 or TRBV12-4 combines with J gene TRBJ1-6; 7 positions agree with TRBD1. The CDR3 contains 16 residues. Losses at the gene ends were 6 bases for V and 8 bases for J; bases not matched to a gene: 13. The CDR3 DNA reads as TGTGCCAGCAGCCCCAGGGGGTCATACTCGGATTCACCCCTCCACTTT. Translation: CASSPRGSYSDSPLHF.